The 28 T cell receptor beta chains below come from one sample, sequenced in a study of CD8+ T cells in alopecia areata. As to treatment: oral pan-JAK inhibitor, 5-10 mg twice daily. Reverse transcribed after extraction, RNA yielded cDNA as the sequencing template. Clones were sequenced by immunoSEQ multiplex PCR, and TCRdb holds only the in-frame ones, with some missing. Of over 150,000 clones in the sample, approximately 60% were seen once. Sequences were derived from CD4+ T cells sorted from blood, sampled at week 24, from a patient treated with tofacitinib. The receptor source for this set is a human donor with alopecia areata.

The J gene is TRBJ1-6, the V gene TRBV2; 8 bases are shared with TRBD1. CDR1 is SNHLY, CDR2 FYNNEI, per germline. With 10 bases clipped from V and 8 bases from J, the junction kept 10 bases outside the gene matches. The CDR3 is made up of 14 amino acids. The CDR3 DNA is TGTGCCACCGTACCGGGACAGGTAGATTCACCCCTCCACTTT. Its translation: CATVPGQVDSPLHF. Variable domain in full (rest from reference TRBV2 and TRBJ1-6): EPEVTQTPSHQVTQMGQEVILRCVPISNHLYFYWYRQILGQKVEFLVSFYNNEISEKSEIFDDQFSVERPDGSNFTLKIRSTKLEDSAMYFCATVPGQVDSPLHFGNGTRLTVT.

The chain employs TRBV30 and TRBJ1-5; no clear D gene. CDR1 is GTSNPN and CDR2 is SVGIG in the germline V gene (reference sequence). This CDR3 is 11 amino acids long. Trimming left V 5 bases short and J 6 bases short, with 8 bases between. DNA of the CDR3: TGTGCCTGGGGCGAACGTCAGCCCCAGCATTTT. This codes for CAWGERQPQHF.

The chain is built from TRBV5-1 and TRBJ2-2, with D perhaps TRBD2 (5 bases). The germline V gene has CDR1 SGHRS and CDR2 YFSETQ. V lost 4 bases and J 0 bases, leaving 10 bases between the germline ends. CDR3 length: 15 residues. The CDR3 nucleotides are TGCGCCAGCAGCATCGGGAACGCGAACACCGGGGAGCTGTTTTTT. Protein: CASSIGNANTGELFF.

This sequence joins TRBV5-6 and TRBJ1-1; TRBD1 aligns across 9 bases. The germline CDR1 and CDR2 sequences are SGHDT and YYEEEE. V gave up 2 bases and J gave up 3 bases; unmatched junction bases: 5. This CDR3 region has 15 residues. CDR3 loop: CASSFADRGYTEAFF. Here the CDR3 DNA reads TGTGCCAGCAGCTTTGCGGACAGGGGCTACACTGAAGCTTTCTTT.

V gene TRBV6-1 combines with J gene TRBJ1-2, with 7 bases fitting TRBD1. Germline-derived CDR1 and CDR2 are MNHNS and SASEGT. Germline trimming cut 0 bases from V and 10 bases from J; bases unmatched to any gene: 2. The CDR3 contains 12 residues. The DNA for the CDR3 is TGTGCCAGCAGTGAAGCGGGACAGATCTACACCTTC. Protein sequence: CASSEAGQIYTF.

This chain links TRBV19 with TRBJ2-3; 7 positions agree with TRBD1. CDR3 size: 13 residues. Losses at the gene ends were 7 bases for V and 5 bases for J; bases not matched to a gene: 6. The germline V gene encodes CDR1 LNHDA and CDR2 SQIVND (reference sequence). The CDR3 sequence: CASTRTGVDTQYF. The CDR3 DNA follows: TGTGCCAGTACCAGGACAGGTGTAGATACGCAGTATTTT.

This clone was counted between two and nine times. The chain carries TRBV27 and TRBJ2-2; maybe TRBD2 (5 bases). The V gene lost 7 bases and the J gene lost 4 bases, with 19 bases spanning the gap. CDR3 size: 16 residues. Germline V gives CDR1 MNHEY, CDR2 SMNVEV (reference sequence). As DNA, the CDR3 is TGTGCCAGCACCGTAGGGCCCGGGGTTGGCACCGGGGAGCTGTTTTTT. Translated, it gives CASTVGPGVGTGELFF.

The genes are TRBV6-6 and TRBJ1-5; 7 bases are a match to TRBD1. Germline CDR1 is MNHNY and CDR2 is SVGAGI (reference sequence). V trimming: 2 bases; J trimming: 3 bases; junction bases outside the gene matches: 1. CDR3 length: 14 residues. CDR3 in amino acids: CASSYGTDNQPQHF. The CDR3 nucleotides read TGTGCCAGCAGTTACGGGACAGACAATCAGCCCCAGCATTTT.

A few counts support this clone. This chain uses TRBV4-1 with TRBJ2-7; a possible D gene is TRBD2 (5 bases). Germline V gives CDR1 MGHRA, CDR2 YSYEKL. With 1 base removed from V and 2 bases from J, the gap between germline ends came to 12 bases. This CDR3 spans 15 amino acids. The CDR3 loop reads CASSQVGVATYEQYF. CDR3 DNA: TGCGCCAGCAGCCAAGTCGGGGTTGCCACCTACGAGCAGTACTTC.

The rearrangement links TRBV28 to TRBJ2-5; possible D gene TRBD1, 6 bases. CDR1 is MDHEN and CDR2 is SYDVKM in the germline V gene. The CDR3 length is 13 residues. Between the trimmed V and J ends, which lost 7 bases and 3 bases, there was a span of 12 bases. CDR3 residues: CASTQAGEETQYF. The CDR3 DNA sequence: TGTGCCAGCACCCAGGCAGGGGAAGAGACCCAGTACTTC. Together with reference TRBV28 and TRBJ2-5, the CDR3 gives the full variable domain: DVKVTQSSRYLVKRTGEKVFLECVQDMDHENMFWYRQDPGLGLRLIYFSYDVKMKEKGDIPEGYSVSREKKERFSLILESASTNQTSMYLCASTQAGEETQYFGPGTRLLVL.

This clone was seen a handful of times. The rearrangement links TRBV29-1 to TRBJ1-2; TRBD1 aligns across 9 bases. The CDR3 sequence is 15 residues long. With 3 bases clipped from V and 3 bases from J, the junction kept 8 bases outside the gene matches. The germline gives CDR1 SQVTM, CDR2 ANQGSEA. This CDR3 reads CSVDEQGAGYYGYTF. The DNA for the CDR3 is TGCAGCGTTGATGAACAGGGGGCAGGGTACTATGGCTACACCTTC.

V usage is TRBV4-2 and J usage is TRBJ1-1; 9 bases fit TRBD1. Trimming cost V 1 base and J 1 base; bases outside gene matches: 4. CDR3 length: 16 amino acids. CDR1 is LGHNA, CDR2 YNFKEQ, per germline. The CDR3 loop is CASSQARDRANTEAFF. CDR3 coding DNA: TGTGCCAGCAGCCAAGCCCGGGACAGGGCGAACACTGAAGCTTTCTTT.

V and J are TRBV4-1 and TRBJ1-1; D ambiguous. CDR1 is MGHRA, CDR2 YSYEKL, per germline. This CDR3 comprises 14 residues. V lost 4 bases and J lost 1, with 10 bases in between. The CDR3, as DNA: TGCGCCAGCAGCCGAAACCATGGGAACACTGAAGCTTTCTTT. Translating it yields CASSRNHGNTEAFF.

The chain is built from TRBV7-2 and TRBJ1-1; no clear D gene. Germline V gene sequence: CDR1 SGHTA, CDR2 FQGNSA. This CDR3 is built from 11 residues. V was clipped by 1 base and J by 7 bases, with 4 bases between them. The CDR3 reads CASSLDHEAFF. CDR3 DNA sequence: TGTGCCAGCAGCTTAGACCATGAAGCTTTCTTT. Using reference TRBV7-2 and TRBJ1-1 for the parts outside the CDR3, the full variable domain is GAGVSQSPSNKVTEKGKDVELRCDPISGHTALYWYRQSLGQGLEFLIYFQGNSAPDKSGLPSDRFSAERTGGSVSTLTIQRTQQEDSAVYLCASSLDHEAFFGQGTRLTVV.

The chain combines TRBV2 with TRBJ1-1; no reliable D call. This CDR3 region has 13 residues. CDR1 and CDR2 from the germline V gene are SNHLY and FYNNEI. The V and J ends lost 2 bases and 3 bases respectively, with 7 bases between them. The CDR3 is CASSEMPDTEAFF. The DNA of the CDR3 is TGTGCCAGCAGTGAAATGCCTGACACTGAAGCTTTCTTT.

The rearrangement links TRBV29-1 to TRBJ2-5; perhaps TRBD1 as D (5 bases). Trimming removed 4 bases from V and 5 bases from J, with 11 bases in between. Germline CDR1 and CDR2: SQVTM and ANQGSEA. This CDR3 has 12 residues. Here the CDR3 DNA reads TGCAGCGTTGGGGGCCGAAGGGAGACCCAGTACTTC. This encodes CSVGGRRETQYF.

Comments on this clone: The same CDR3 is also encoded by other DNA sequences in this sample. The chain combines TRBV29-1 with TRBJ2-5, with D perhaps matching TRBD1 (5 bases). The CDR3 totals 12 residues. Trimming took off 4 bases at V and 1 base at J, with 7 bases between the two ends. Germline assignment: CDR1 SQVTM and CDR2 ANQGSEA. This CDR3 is CSVVRGQETQYF. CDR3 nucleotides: TGCAGCGTTGTAAGGGGCCAAGAGACCCAGTACTTC.

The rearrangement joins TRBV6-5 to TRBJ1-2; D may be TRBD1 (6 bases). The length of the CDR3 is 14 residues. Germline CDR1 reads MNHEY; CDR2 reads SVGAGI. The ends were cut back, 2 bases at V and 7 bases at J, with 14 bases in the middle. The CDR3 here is CASSYLTGWGGYTF. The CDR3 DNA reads TGTGCCAGCAGTTACCTGACAGGTTGGGGTGGCTACACCTTC.

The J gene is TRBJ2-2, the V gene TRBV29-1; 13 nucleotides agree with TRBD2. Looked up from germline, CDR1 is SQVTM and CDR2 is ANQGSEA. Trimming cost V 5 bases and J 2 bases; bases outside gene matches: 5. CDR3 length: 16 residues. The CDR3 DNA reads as TGCAGCGTTCCCGGGACTAGCGGGGCCAACACCGGGGAGCTGTTTTTT. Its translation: CSVPGTSGANTGELFF.

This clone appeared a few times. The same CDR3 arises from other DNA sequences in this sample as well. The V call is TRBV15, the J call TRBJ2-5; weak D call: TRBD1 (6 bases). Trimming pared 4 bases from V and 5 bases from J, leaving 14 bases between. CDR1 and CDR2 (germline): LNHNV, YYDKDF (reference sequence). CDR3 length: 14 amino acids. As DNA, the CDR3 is TGTGCCACCAGCACAAGAGGGGGTGGGGAGACCCAGTACTTC. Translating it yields CATSTRGGGETQYF.

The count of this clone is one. In DNA, the CDR3 is TGTGCCAGCTCAGCTGTCGGCGGGGGTTCCTACGAGCAGTACTTC. It yields the protein CASSAVGGGSYEQYF. The chain couples TRBV18 to TRBJ2-7; TRBD2 agrees at 7 bases. Germline CDR1 KGHSH, CDR2 LQKENI. Unmatched junction bases numbered 8, after V lost 5 bases and J lost 1 base. This CDR3 region has 15 residues.

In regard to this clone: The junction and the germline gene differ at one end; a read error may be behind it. The CDR3 sequence: CASSFAPQGSSNSPLHF. CDR3 DNA sequence: TGTGCCAGTAGTTTCGCTCCTCAGGGGTCCTCTAATTCACCCCTCCACTTT. The chain has TRBV19 and TRBJ1-6, with D perhaps matching TRBD1 (6 bases). This CDR3 contains 17 residues. The V gene's germline CDR1 is LNHDA and CDR2 SQIVND (reference sequence).

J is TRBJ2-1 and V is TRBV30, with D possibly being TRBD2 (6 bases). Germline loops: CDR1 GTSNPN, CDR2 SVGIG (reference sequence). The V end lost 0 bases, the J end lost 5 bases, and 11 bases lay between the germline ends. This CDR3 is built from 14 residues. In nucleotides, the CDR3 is TGTGCCTGGAGTGTACTCCGGACTAACAATGAGCAGTTCTTC. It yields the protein CAWSVLRTNNEQFF.

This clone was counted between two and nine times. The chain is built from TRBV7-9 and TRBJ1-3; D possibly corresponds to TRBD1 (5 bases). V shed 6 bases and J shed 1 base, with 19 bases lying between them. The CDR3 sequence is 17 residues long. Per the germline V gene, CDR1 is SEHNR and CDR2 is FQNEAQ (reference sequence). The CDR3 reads CASRSAEGLGSGNTIYF. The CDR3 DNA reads TGTGCCAGCAGGTCGGCTGAGGGGTTGGGATCTGGAAACACCATATATTTT. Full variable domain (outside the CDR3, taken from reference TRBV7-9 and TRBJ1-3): DTGVSQNPRHKITKRGQNVTFRCDPISEHNRLYWYRQTLGQGPEFLTYFQNEAQLEKSRLLSDRFSAERPKGSFSTLEIQRTEQGDSAMYLCASRSAEGLGSGNTIYFGEGSWLTVV.

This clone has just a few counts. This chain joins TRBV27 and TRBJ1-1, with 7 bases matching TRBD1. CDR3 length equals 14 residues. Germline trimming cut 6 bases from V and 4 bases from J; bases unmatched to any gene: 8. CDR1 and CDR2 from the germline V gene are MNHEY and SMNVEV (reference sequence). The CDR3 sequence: CASSSHTGATEAFF. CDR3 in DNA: TGTGCCAGCAGCTCACACACAGGGGCCACTGAAGCTTTCTTT.

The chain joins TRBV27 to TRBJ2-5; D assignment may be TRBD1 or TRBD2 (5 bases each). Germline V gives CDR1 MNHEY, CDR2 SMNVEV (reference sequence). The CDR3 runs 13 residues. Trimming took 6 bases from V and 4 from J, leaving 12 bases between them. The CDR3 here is CASSISGRETQYF. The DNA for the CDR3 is TGTGCCAGCAGCATTTCAGGGAGAGAGACCCAGTACTTC.

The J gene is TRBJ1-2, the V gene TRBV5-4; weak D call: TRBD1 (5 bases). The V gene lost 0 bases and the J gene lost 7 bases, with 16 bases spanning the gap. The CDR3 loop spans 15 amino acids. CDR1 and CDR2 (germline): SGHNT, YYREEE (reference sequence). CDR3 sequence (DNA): TGTGCCAGCAGCTTGGATGGGGGACCTGTTTCTGGCTACACCTTC. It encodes CASSLDGGPVSGYTF.

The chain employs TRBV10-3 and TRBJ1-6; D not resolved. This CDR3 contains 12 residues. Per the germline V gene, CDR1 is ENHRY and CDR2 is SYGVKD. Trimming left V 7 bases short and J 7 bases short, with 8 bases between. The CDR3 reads CAIKAGNSPLHF. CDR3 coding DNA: TGTGCCATCAAGGCTGGAAATTCACCCCTCCACTTT.